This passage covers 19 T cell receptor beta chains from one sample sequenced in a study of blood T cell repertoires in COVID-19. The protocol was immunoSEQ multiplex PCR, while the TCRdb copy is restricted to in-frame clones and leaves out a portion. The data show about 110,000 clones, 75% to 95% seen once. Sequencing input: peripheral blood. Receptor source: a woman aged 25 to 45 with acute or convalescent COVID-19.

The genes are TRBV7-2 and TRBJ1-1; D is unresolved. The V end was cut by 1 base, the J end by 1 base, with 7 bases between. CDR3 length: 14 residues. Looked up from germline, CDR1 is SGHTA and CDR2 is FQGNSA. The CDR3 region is CASSLELRNTEAFF. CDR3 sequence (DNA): TGTGCCAGCAGCTTAGAGCTGAGGAACACTGAAGCTTTCTTT.

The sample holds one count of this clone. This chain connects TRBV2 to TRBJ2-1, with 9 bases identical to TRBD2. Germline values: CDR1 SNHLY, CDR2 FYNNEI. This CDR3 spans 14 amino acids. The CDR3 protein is CAGTGKTSGYEQFF. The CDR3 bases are TGTGCTGGCACAGGGAAGACTAGCGGATATGAGCAGTTCTTC.

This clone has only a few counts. Here the CDR3 DNA reads TGTGCCAGCAGCTTAGTCCCCCCGGTCACCTATAATTCACCCCTCCACTTT. It yields the protein CASSLVPPVTYNSPLHF. The V and J genes are TRBV7-2 and TRBJ1-6; D remains unclear. CDR1 is SGHTA and CDR2 is FQGNSA in the germline V gene. The CDR3 loop spans 17 amino acids. V lost 1 base to trimming and J lost 2 bases, with 12 bases between them. Based on the CDR3 plus reference TRBV7-2 and TRBJ1-6, the full variable domain is GAGVSQSPSNKVTEKGKDVELRCDPISGHTALYWYRQSLGQGLEFLIYFQGNSAPDKSGLPSDRFSAERTGGSVSTLTIQRTQQEDSAVYLCASSLVPPVTYNSPLHFGNGTRLTVT.

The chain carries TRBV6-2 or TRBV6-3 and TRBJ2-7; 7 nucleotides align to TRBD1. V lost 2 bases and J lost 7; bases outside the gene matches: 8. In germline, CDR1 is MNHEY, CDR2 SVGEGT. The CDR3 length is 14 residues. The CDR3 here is CASSYGTETKEQYF. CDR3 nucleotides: TGTGCCAGCAGTTACGGGACAGAGACGAAAGAGCAGTACTTC.

CDR3 amino acids: CASSSIREVATEAFF. Written as DNA, the CDR3 is TGTGCCAGCAGCTCAATCAGGGAAGTGGCCACTGAAGCTTTCTTT. This chain links TRBV5-4 with TRBJ1-1, with D tentatively TRBD1 (5 bases). V gave up 3 bases and J gave up 4 bases, with 16 bases separating them. This CDR3 contains 15 residues. Germline V gene data show CDR1 as SGHNT and CDR2 as YYREEE (reference sequence).

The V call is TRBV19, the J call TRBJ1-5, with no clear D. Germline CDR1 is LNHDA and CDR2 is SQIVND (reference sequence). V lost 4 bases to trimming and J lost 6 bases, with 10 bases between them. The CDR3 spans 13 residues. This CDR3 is CASSTTYSQPQHF. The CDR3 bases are TGTGCCAGTAGTACCACCTATAGTCAGCCCCAGCATTTT.

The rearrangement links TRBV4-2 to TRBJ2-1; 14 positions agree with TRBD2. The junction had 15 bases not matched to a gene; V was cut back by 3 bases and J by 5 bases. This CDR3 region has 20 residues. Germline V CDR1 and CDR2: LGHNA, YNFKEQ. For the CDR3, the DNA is TGTGCCAGCAGCCATACCCCCGGGACTAGCGGGAGTATCCCCCACAATGAGCAGTTCTTC. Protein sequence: CASSHTPGTSGSIPHNEQFF.

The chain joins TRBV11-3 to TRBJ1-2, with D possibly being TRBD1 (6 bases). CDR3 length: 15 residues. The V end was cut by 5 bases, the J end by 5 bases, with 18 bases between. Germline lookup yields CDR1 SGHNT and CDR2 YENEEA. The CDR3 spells CASSAGTRETYGYTF. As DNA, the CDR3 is TGTGCCAGCAGCGCCGGGACAAGGGAAACGTATGGCTACACCTTC. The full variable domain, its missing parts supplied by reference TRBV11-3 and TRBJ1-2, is EAGVVQSPRYKIIEKKQPVAFWCNPISGHNTLYWYLQNLGQGPELLIRYENEEAVDDSQLPKDRFSAERLKGVDSTLKIQPAELGDSAVYLCASSAGTRETYGYTFGSGTRLTVV.

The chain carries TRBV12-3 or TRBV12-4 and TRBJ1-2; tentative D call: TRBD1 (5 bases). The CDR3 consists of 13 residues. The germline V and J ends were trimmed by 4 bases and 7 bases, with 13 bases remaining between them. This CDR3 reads CASSSTEGLGYTF. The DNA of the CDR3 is TGTGCCAGCAGTTCGACCGAGGGACTTGGCTACACCTTC.

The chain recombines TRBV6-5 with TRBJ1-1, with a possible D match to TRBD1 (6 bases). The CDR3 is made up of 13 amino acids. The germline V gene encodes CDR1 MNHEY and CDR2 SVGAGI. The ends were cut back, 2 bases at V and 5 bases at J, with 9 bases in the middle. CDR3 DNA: TGTGCCAGCAGTTACGGGGGGGCGACTGAAGCTTTCTTT. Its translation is CASSYGGATEAFF.

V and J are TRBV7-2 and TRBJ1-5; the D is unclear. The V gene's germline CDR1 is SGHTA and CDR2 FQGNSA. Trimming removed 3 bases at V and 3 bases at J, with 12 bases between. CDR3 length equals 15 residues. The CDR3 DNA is TGTGCCAGCAGCTTGGGAGGCGCGGACAATCAGCCCCAGCATTTT. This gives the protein CASSLGGADNQPQHF.

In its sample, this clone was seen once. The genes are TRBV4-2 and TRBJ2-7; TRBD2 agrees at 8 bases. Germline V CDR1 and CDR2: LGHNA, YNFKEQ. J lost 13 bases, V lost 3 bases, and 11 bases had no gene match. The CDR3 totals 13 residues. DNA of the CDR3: TGTGCCAGCAGCCAGAGGGGAGGACTAGCTCTTTACTTC. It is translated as CASSQRGGLALYF.

The CDR3 here is CASSVDSDRGQPQHF. As DNA, the CDR3 is TGTGCCAGCAGCGTAGACTCTGATCGGGGACAGCCCCAGCATTTT. The rearrangement joins TRBV9 to TRBJ1-5; no clear D. The germline V and J ends were trimmed by 0 bases and 7 bases, with 14 bases remaining between them. Germline V gene lookup returns CDR1 SGDLS and CDR2 YYNGEE. This CDR3 has 15 residues.

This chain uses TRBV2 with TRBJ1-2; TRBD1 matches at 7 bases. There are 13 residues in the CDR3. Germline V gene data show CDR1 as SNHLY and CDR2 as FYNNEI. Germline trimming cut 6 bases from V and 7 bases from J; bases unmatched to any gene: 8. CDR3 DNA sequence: TGTGCCAGCAGCCTCGACAGGGTAGCTGGCTACACCTTC. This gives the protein CASSLDRVAGYTF.

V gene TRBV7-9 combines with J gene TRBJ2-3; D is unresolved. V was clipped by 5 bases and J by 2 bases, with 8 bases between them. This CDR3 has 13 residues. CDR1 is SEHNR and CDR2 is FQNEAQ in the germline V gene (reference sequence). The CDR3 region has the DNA TGTGCCAGCAGCCCGAGGTTCACAGATACGCAGTATTTT. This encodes CASSPRFTDTQYF. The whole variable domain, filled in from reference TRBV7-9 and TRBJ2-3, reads DTGVSQNPRHKITKRGQNVTFRCDPISEHNRLYWYRQTLGQGPEFLTYFQNEAQLEKSRLLSDRFSAERPKGSFSTLEIQRTEQGDSAMYLCASSPRFTDTQYFGPGTRLTVL.

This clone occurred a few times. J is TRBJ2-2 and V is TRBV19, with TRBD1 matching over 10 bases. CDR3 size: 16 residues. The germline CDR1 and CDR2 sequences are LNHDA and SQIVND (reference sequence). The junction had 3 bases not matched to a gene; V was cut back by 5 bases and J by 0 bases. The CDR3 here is CASSYGTGANTGELFF. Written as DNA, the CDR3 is TGTGCCAGTAGTTACGGGACAGGGGCGAACACCGGGGAGCTGTTTTTT.

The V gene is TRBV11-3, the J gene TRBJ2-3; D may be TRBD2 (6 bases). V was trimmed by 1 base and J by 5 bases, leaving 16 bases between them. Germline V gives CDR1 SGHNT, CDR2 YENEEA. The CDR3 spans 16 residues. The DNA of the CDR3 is TGTGCCAGCAGCTTAGGGCTCGGGGAGGTAATAGATACGCAGTATTTT. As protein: CASSLGLGEVIDTQYF. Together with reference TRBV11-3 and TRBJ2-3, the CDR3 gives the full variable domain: EAGVVQSPRYKIIEKKQPVAFWCNPISGHNTLYWYLQNLGQGPELLIRYENEEAVDDSQLPKDRFSAERLKGVDSTLKIQPAELGDSAVYLCASSLGLGEVIDTQYFGPGTRLTVL.

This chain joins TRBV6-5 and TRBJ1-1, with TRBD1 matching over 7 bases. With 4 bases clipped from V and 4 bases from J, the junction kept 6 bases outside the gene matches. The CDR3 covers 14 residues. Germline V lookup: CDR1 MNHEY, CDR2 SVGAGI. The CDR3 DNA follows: TGTGCCAGCAGTTTAACAGGGGCGCCCACTGAAGCTTTCTTT. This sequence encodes CASSLTGAPTEAFF.

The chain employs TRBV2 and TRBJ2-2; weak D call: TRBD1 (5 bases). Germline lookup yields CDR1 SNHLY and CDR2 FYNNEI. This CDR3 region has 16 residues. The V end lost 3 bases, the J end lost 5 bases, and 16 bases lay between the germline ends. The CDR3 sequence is CASSDEQGGHTGELFF. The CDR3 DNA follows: TGTGCCAGCAGTGACGAGCAGGGTGGTCATACCGGGGAGCTGTTTTTT.